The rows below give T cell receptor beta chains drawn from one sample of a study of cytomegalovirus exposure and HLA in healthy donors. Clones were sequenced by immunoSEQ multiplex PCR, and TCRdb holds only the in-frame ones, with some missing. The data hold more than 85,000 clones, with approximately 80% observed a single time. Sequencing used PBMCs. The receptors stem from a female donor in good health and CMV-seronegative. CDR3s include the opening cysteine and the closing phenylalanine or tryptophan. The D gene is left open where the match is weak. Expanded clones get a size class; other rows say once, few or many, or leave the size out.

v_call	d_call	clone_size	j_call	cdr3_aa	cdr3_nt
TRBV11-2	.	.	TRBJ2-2	CASSGGGVNTGELFF	TGTGCCAGCAGCGGGGGGGGCGTCAACACCGGGGAGCTGTTTTTT
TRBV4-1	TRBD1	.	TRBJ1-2	CASSQPGQDFYGYTF	TGCGCCAGCAGCCAACCGGGACAGGACTTCTATGGCTACACCTTC
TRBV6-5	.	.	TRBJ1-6	CASSYSGRNPYTLHF	TGTGCCAGCAGTTACTCGGGGAGAAACCCCTACACCCTCCACTTT
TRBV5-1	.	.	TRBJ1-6	CASSLEQPGTYNSPLHF	TGCGCCAGCAGCTTGGAACAGCCTGGCACCTATAATTCACCCCTCCACTTT
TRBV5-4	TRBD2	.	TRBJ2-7	CASSLAGAEQYF	TGTGCCAGCAGTTTAGCGGGAGCCGAGCAGTACTTC
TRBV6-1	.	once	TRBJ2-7	CASSPGQGAYEQYF	TGTGCCAGCAGCCCGGGACAAGGAGCCTACGAGCAGTACTTC
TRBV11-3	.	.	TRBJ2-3	CASSPGELGTDTQYF	TGTGCCAGCAGCCCAGGGGAATTGGGCACAGATACGCAGTATTTT
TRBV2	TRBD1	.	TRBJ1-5	CASSEEQGLNQPQHF	TGTGCCAGCAGTGAGGAACAGGGGTTGAATCAGCCCCAGCATTTT
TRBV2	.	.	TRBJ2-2	CASSEAGPPTGELFF	TGTGCCAGCAGTGAAGCGGGGCCCCCCACCGGGGAGCTGTTTTTT
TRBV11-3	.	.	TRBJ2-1	CASSLEESNEQFF	TGTGCCAGCAGCTTAGAGGAGTCCAATGAGCAGTTCTTC
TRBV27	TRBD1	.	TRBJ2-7	CASSGQGAYYEQYF	TGTGCCAGCAGTGGTCAGGGGGCTTACTACGAGCAGTACTTC
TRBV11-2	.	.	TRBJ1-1	CASSLKRGAAEAFF	TGTGCCAGCAGCTTAAAACGGGGGGCAGCTGAAGCTTTCTTT
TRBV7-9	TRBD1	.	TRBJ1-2	CASSLEPTGIGYGYTF	TGTGCCAGCAGCTTAGAACCGACAGGGATCGGCTATGGCTACACCTTC
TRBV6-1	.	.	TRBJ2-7	CASISGGLEDEQYF	TGTGCCAGCATCTCAGGAGGGCTAGAGGACGAGCAGTACTTC
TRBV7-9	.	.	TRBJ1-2	CASTLQGRGGYTF	TGTGCCAGCACCCTACAGGGAAGAGGTGGCTACACCTTC
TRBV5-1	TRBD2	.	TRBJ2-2	CASSLGTSGTGELFF	TGCGCCAGCAGCTTAGGGACTAGTGGCACCGGGGAGCTGTTTTTT
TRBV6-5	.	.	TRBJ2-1	CASSYSPGATYNEQFF	TGTGCCAGCAGTTACTCGCCGGGAGCGACCTACAATGAGCAGTTCTTC
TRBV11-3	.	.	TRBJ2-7	CASSSFQGGEQYF	TGTGCCAGCAGCTCCTTTCAGGGGGGCGAGCAGTACTTC
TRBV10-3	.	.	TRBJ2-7	CAIRDSSYEQYF	TGTGCCATCAGGGACAGCTCCTACGAGCAGTACTTC
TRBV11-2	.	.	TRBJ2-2	CASSSRQEVITGELFF	TGTGCCAGCAGCTCCAGACAGGAGGTGATCACCGGGGAGCTGTTTTTT
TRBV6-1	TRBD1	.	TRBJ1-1	CASSLTGGDLEAFF	TGTGCCAGCAGTCTGACAGGGGGTGATCTGGAAGCTTTCTTT
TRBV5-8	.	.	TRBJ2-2	CASSLILSLNTGELFF	TGTGCCAGCAGCTTGATTCTGAGTCTAAACACCGGGGAGCTGTTTTTT
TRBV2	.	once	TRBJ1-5	CASSGGGGNQPQHF	TGTGCCAGCAGTGGGGGCGGCGGCAATCAGCCCCAGCATTTT
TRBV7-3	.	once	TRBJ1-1	CASSFRGGNTEAFF	TGTGCCAGCAGCTTCCGCGGGGGCAACACTGAAGCTTTCTTT
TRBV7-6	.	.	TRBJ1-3	CASSFRSGNTIYF	TGTGCCAGCAGCTTTCGCTCTGGAAACACCATATATTTT
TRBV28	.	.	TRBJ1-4	CASSGAGAGDEKLFF	TGTGCCAGCAGTGGTGCGGGGGCAGGAGATGAAAAACTGTTTTTT
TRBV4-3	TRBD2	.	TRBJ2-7	CASSQDGGGTYEQYF	TGCGCCAGCAGCCAAGATGGCGGGGGTACCTACGAGCAGTACTTC
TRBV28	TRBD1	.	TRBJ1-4	CASSLGQGGNEKLFF	TGTGCCAGCAGTTTAGGACAGGGCGGTAATGAAAAACTGTTTTTT
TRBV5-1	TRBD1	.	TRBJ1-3	CASSFCDRAGNTIYF	TGCGCCAGCAGCTTCTGCGACAGGGCTGGAAACACCATATATTTT
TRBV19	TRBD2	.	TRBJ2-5	CASSIIGLAEETQYF	TGTGCCAGTAGTATCATCGGACTAGCGGAAGAGACCCAGTACTTC
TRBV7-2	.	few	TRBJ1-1	CASSSREIGAFF	TGTGCCAGCAGCTCGAGGGAGATTGGAGCTTTCTTT
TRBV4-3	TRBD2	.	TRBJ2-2	CASSQGTSGSNTGELFF	TGCGCCAGCAGCCAAGGAACTAGCGGGAGTAACACCGGGGAGCTGTTTTTT
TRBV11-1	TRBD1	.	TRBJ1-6	CASSVQQGGNSPLHF	TGTGCCAGCAGCGTACAACAGGGGGGCAATTCACCCCTCCACTTT
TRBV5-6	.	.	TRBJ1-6	CASSTKDRHNSPLHF	TGTGCCAGCAGCACCAAGGACAGACATAATTCACCCCTCCACTTT
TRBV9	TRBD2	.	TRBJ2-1	CASSANVDLAGTNNEQFF	TGTGCCAGCAGCGCTAACGTAGACCTAGCGGGGACAAACAATGAGCAGTTCTTC
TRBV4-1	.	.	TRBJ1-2	CASSQETGYGYTF	TGCGCCAGCAGCCAAGAGACAGGCTATGGCTACACCTTC
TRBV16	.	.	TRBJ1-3	CASSRSNSVNTIYF	TGTGCCAGCAGCCGATCAAACTCCGTAAACACCATATATTTT
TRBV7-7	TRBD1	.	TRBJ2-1	CASSPRDRGIEQFF	TGTGCTAGCAGCCCAAGGGACAGGGGAATTGAGCAGTTCTTC
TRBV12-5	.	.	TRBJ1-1	CASGLLPGTEAFF	TGTGCTAGTGGTTTACTGCCAGGGACTGAAGCTTTCTTT
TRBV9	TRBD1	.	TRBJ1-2	CASSAGQGAKGPYGYTF	TGTGCCAGCAGCGCTGGACAGGGGGCAAAGGGGCCATATGGCTACACCTTC
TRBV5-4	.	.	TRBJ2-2	CASQQGSFGELFF	TGTGCCAGCCAGCAGGGTTCGTTCGGGGAGCTGTTTTTT
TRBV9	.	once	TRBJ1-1	CASSLRGDTEASF	TGTGCCAGCAGCCTCAGGGGCGACACTGAAGCTTCCTTT
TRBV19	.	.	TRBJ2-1	CASSPHRSGGVYEQFF	TGTGCCAGTAGTCCACACAGGTCGGGTGGGGTATATGAGCAGTTCTTC